This T cell receptor (beta chain) stems from a study of T cell repertoires in cytomegalovirus infection. The wider study: CMV infection and matching HLA type were both indicated by public TCR beta signatures.

TCRdb ran MiXCR on the reads and lists one entry per CDR3 protein. The repertoire includes about 34,000 distinct CDR3 sequences, 52% of them detected once, and 80% to 95% sits in the top ten. To note about this clonotype: Its specificity is unknown.

The V gene lost 1 base and the J gene lost 7 bases, with 7 bases spanning the gap. There are 11 residues in the CDR3. The germline gives CDR1 SQVTM, CDR2 ANQGSEA. General observations from the study: The response measured ex vivo was dominated by TCR beta clonotypes (HLA-C-restricted and CMV-specific).

This sequence was found in a human donor in good health (CMV status not recorded). Some clones in this sample may be carry-over from other donors' samples. V is TRBV29-1 and J is TRBJ1-1, with a tentative D call TRBD1 (6 bases). The sequencing used CD8+ T cells from cultured PBMCs, collected from culture after CMV antigen stimulation. The CDR3 spells CSVEVDSEAFF. Written as DNA, the CDR3 is TGCAGCGTTGAAGTGGACAGTGAAGCTTTCTTT. Looking up the rest from reference TRBV29-1 and TRBJ1-1 gives the full variable domain: SAVISQKPSRDICQRGTSLTIQCQVDSQVTMMFWYRQQPGQSLTLIATANQGSEATYESGFVIDKFPISRPNLTFSTLTVSNMSPEDSSIYLCSVEVDSEAFFGQGTRLTVV.